These T cell receptor beta chains were read from a single sample in a study of CD4 T cells in relation to SARS-CoV-2 and coronaviruses. Using immunoSEQ multiplex PCR, the repertoire was profiled, and TCRdb retains in-frame clones only, with some absent. The sample has about 29,000 clones, 76% seen once. These receptors' antigens are unknown. The sequenced material came from CD4+ T cells from PBMCs, cultured in vitro. The receptors were gathered from a human donor in good health. Each CDR3 is given with its conserved first and last residue. The order of the fields is CDR3 DNA, CDR3 protein, clone size, D gene, V gene, J gene, CDR3 length. A D gene is named only where the DNA matches it firmly. Clone size is stated in some rows and not others, as once, few, many or a class when expanded.

CDR3 DNA: TGCGCCAGCAGCCAAGGTGTCCTGGGAGGCTCCTATAATTCACCCCTCCACTTT
CDR3 protein: CASSQGVLGGSYNSPLHF
clone size: -
D gene: -
V gene: TRBV4-1
J gene: TRBJ1-6
CDR3 length: 18

CDR3 DNA: TGTGCCAGCAGCCAAAAGACCACTGAAGCTTTCTTT
CDR3 protein: CASSQKTTEAFF
clone size: few
D gene: -
V gene: TRBV4-2
J gene: TRBJ1-1
CDR3 length: 12

CDR3 DNA: TGTGCCAGCAGCCAAGTGACAGGGAAGGACGAGCAGTACTTC
CDR3 protein: CASSQVTGKDEQYF
clone size: once
D gene: TRBD1
V gene: TRBV14
J gene: TRBJ2-7
CDR3 length: 14

CDR3 DNA: TGTGCCAGCAGTGAAGCGGGGACAGCCAACACCGGGGAGCTGTTTTTT
CDR3 protein: CASSEAGTANTGELFF
clone size: -
D gene: TRBD1
V gene: TRBV2
J gene: TRBJ2-2
CDR3 length: 16

CDR3 DNA: TGTGCCACCAGTGAAACCGGGACTAGCGGCCCCCTCGAGCAGTTCTTC
CDR3 protein: CATSETGTSGPLEQFF
clone size: -
D gene: TRBD2
V gene: TRBV24-1
J gene: TRBJ2-1
CDR3 length: 16

CDR3 DNA: TGCGCCAGCAGCCCGGACTCCAGCTCCTACGAGCAGTACTTC
CDR3 protein: CASSPDSSSYEQYF
clone size: -
D gene: -
V gene: TRBV5-1
J gene: TRBJ2-7
CDR3 length: 14

CDR3 DNA: TGTGCCAGCTCACGGCCCGGACAGGCATTGAACACTGAAGCTTTCTTT
CDR3 protein: CASSRPGQALNTEAFF
clone size: few
D gene: TRBD1
V gene: TRBV18
J gene: TRBJ1-1
CDR3 length: 16

CDR3 DNA: TGTGCCATCAGCAGGGGGGCGGATAGCAATCAGCCCCAGCATTTT
CDR3 protein: CAISRGADSNQPQHF
clone size: -
D gene: TRBD1
V gene: TRBV10-3
J gene: TRBJ1-5
CDR3 length: 15

CDR3 DNA: TGTGCCAGCAGTTCGAGGGACAGGGGGAATAATTCACCCCTCCACTTT
CDR3 protein: CASSSRDRGNNSPLHF
clone size: -
D gene: TRBD1
V gene: TRBV2
J gene: TRBJ1-6
CDR3 length: 16

CDR3 DNA: TGTGCCAGCAGCCTGGAGGGACAGTCCTTCTACGAGCAGTACTTC
CDR3 protein: CASSLEGQSFYEQYF
clone size: few
D gene: -
V gene: TRBV7-2
J gene: TRBJ2-7
CDR3 length: 15

CDR3 DNA: TGCGCCAGCAGCGGGCAGGGTGACTATGGCTACACCTTC
CDR3 protein: CASSGQGDYGYTF
clone size: -
D gene: -
V gene: TRBV5-1
J gene: TRBJ1-2
CDR3 length: 13

CDR3 DNA: TGTGCCAGCAGCCCCCTTGGGTTACCGTATGGCTACACCTTC
CDR3 protein: CASSPLGLPYGYTF
clone size: -
D gene: -
V gene: TRBV7-2
J gene: TRBJ1-2
CDR3 length: 14

CDR3 DNA: TGTGCCAGCGGAAAGGGGGCGACTAATTCACCCCTCCACTTT
CDR3 protein: CASGKGATNSPLHF
clone size: -
D gene: TRBD1
V gene: TRBV7-9
J gene: TRBJ1-6
CDR3 length: 14